The 13 T cell receptor beta chains given below trace back to one sample, sequenced in a study of early T cells in non-severe SARS-CoV-2 infection (dated by TCRdb to the early 2020s). Receptor libraries were prepared by 5' RACE. Instrument used: NextSeq 500. The public reads were reprocessed in TCRdb via fastp at Q25 and MiXCR, keeping in-frame beta chains. Duplicate CDR3 protein sequences are folded into a single record with the most common DNA and genes. Counted in this sample were about 39,000 distinct CDR3 sequences; approximately 4.8% of them appeared once. 4.5% to 5.5% of the sample rests with the top ten. The sample was whole blood. These TCRs come from an adult who was a healthcare worker with PCR-confirmed SARS-CoV-2 infection or an uninfected control (not recorded which).

This clonotype was detected ten times or more. The rearrangement links TRBV19 to TRBJ2-7; either TRBD1 or TRBD2 may supply D (7 bases each). V gave up 9 bases and J gave up 5 bases, with 20 bases separating them. The CDR3 loop spans 14 amino acids. Germline V CDR1 and CDR2: LNHDA, SQIVND (reference sequence). CDR3 DNA: TGTGCCAGCGCCCCTCAGGGAGGGGGCCACGAGCAGTACTTC. It encodes CASAPQGGGHEQYF.

This chain connects TRBV4-1 to TRBJ1-5; no reliable D call. Trimming shortened V by 0 bases and J by 9 bases, and 15 bases separated the two germline ends. This CDR3 is built from 15 residues. The germline V gene has CDR1 MGHRA and CDR2 YSYEKL. The CDR3 sequence: CASSQDQSHQRPQHF. CDR3 DNA: TGCGCCAGCAGCCAAGATCAAAGCCATCAGAGGCCCCAGCATTTT.

In its sample, this clonotype was seen many times. The chain recombines TRBV20-1 with TRBJ1-1, with D hard to call. CDR1 DFQATT and CDR2 SNEGSKA come from the germline V gene (reference sequence). V was shortened by 5 bases and J by 4 bases, with 11 bases between the two germline ends. The CDR3 has 12 residues. This chain's CDR3 is CSALRWATEAFF. CDR3 bases: TGCAGTGCTCTGCGATGGGCCACTGAAGCTTTCTTT.

In this sample, this clonotype turned up many times. The rearrangement uses TRBV6-2 or TRBV6-3 and TRBJ2-4; 15 positions match TRBD2. V dropped 2 bases and J dropped 9; count of bases not matched to a gene: 2. CDR3 length: 15 residues. Germline V gene data show CDR1 as MNHEY and CDR2 as SVGEGT. CDR3 region: CASSYGLAGGAIQYF. The DNA for the CDR3 is TGTGCCAGCAGTTACGGACTAGCGGGGGGGGCCATTCAGTACTTC.

CDR3 amino acids: CSARPRTTYNEQFF. As DNA, the CDR3 is TGCAGTGCTAGACCTAGGACAACCTACAATGAGCAGTTCTTC. V gene TRBV20-1 combines with J gene TRBJ2-1; TRBD1 is a possible D gene (5 bases). There are 14 residues in the CDR3. Trimming took off 2 bases at V and 2 bases at J, with 10 bases between the two ends. Per the germline V gene, CDR1 is DFQATT and CDR2 is SNEGSKA (reference sequence).

The rearrangement joins TRBV9 to TRBJ1-2; D is possibly TRBD1 (5 bases). Germline V CDR1 and CDR2: SGDLS, YYNGEE. The CDR3 loop spans 17 amino acids. The V and J ends lost 4 bases and 7 bases respectively, with 26 bases between them. The CDR3 spells CASSPREGGEGLLGYTF. CDR3 bases: TGTGCCAGCAGCCCCCGGGAGGGAGGGGAAGGGCTTCTTGGCTACACCTTC.

The chain employs TRBV27 and TRBJ1-6; unclear D gene. The CDR3 has 13 amino acids. V was trimmed by 6 bases and J by 10 bases, leaving 13 bases between them. The germline CDR1 and CDR2 sequences are MNHEY and SMNVEV (reference sequence). In DNA form, the CDR3 reads TGTGCCAGCAGGGGCCATACTGCATCACCCCTCCACTTT. It specifies CASRGHTASPLHF.

This clonotype was observed at least ten times. This chain uses TRBV7-6 with TRBJ2-5, with D possibly being TRBD2 (5 bases). Germline values: CDR1 SGHVS, CDR2 FNYEAQ. The CDR3 has 15 residues. Trimming removed 1 base from V and 2 bases from J, with 11 bases in between. The CDR3 loop is CASSLGSGLQETQYF. The CDR3 DNA reads TGTGCCAGCAGCTTAGGGAGCGGATTGCAAGAGACCCAGTACTTC.

This clonotype was observed many times. The chain carries TRBV25-1 and TRBJ2-1, with 8 bases matching TRBD2. The V gene end was trimmed by 5 bases and the J gene end by 0 bases; junction bases not matched to a gene: 15. Germline loops: CDR1 MGHDK, CDR2 SYGVNS. This CDR3 contains 19 residues. This CDR3 is CASSTHGAGESSSYNEQFF. The CDR3 DNA reads as TGTGCCAGCAGTACCCATGGAGCGGGGGAGTCGAGCTCCTACAATGAGCAGTTCTTC.

This clonotype appeared many times. V and J are TRBV5-1 and TRBJ2-1; possible D gene TRBD2, 6 bases. V was pared by 0 bases and J by 7 bases, with 11 bases between. Germline lookup yields CDR1 SGHRS and CDR2 YFSETQ. The CDR3 loop spans 14 amino acids. The DNA of the CDR3 is TGCGCCAGCAGCTTGGCGCCTAGCGAGAATGAGCAGTTCTTC. Protein sequence: CASSLAPSENEQFF.

This clonotype appeared a few times. The chain recombines TRBV7-9 with TRBJ1-2; D call uncertain. V was clipped by 1 base and J by 6 bases, with 3 bases between them. The germline gives CDR1 SEHNR, CDR2 FQNEAQ (reference sequence). The CDR3 extends over 11 amino acids. As DNA, the CDR3 is TGTGCCAGCAGCTTAGACCATGGCTACACCTTC. This sequence encodes CASSLDHGYTF.

This clonotype was seen a few times. CDR3 sequence (DNA): TGTGCCACCAGCAGAGGACTTAACCCCTACGAGCAGTACTTC. Protein: CATSRGLNPYEQYF. The gene calls are TRBV15 and TRBJ2-7; D remains ambiguous. Trimming left V 1 base short and J 2 bases short, with 9 bases between. The germline CDR1 and CDR2 sequences are LNHNV and YYDKDF (reference sequence). The CDR3 has 14 residues.

Note on this clonotype: This may stem from a read error, because a much larger clone lies one nucleotide away. The limits of the CDR3 on the DNA are not certain, so only TCRdb's listed CDR3 is given. CDR3 region: CSASWGSGTYEQHF. The chain carries TRBV20-1 and TRBJ2-7; the DNA was not used to check the table's D call, TRBD2. The CDR3 comprises 14 residues, both ends counted. In germline, CDR1 is DFQATT, CDR2 SNEGSKA (reference sequence).